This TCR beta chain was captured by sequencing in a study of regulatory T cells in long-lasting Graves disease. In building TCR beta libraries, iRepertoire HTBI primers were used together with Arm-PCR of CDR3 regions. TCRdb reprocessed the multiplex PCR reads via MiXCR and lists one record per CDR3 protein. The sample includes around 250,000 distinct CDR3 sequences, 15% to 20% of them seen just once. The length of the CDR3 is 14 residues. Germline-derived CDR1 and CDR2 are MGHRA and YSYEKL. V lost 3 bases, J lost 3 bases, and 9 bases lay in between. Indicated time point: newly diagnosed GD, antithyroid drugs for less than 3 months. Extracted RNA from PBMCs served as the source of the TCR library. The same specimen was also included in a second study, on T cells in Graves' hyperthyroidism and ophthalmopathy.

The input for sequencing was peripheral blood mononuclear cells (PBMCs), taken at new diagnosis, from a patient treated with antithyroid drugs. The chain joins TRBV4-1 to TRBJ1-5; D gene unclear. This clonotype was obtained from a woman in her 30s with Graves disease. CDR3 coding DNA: TGCGCCAGCAGCCAGAGGGCAAACAATCAGCCCCAGCATTTT. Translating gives CASSQRANNQPQHF.